Following are 19 T cell receptor beta chains from one sample sequenced in a study of T cells after posttransplantation cyclophosphamide (dated by TCRdb to 2016 to 2017). The library came from the immunoSEQ multiplex PCR assay. In its TCRdb copy, this immuneACCESS table keeps in-frame sequences only and misses some clones. Where compared with another copy, unresolved V genes explain less than half of these, and the others have no known cause. The sample counts tens of thousands of clones, each observed more than once. The top ten clones comprise around 2.1% of the sample. The sample taken for sequencing was PBMCs. The receptor set was obtained from a man between 40 and 49 years old in good health, CMV-negative, and a related stem cell transplant donor.

This clone has ten or more counts. V gene TRBV6-5 combines with J gene TRBJ2-1, with 11 positions matching TRBD2. This CDR3 region has 16 residues. Germline CDR1 reads MNHEY; CDR2 reads SVGAGI. V dropped 0 bases and J dropped 6; count of bases not matched to a gene: 4. This CDR3 reads CASSYSTSGSRNEQFF. The CDR3 DNA follows: TGTGCCAGCAGTTACTCCACTAGCGGGAGCCGCAATGAGCAGTTCTTC.

This clone was seen repeatedly, ten times or more. The CDR3 sequence: CASSVQGLDQPQHF. In DNA, the CDR3 is TGTGCCAGCAGCGTACAGGGCTTGGATCAGCCCCAGCATTTT. This chain joins TRBV7-6 and TRBJ1-5; tentatively, D is TRBD1 (6 bases). Trimming took 5 bases from V and 5 from J, leaving 13 bases between them. CDR3 size: 14 residues. Germline V gene sequence: CDR1 SGHVS, CDR2 FNYEAQ.

This clone was counted many times. Written as DNA, the CDR3 is TGTGCCAGCAGCTTAAGTTTGGCTAGCGGGGCCTACGAGCAGTACTTC. Its protein is CASSLSLASGAYEQYF. The V call is TRBV11-2, the J call TRBJ2-7; TRBD2 matches at 9 bases. The CDR3 consists of 16 residues. Germline loops: CDR1 SGHAT, CDR2 FQNNGV. V trimming: 2 bases; J trimming: 2 bases; junction bases outside the gene matches: 7.

This clone was recorded many times. V usage is TRBV6-1 and J usage is TRBJ2-7, with 7 bases fitting TRBD1. Per germline, CDR1 MNHNS and CDR2 SASEGT. This CDR3 has 14 residues. Trimming took 6 bases from V and 2 from J; bases not matched to a gene: 7. CDR3 sequence (DNA): TGTGCCAGCAGACTCAGACAGGGACCCTACGAGCAGTACTTC. Its translation is CASRLRQGPYEQYF.

In this sample, this clone turned up many times. The chain has TRBV10-3 and TRBJ2-1, with 12 bases fitting TRBD2. CDR1 ENHRY and CDR2 SYGVKD come from the germline V gene. V shed 10 bases and J 4 bases; nucleotides not matched to a gene: 2. CDR3 length: 13 residues. The CDR3 spells CATGLAGYNEQFF. CDR3 DNA sequence: TGTGCCACTGGACTAGCGGGATACAATGAGCAGTTCTTC.

This clone was found many times. The chain couples TRBV5-1 to TRBJ1-3; 8 bases agree with TRBD1. The CDR3 has 17 residues. V lost 0 bases and J lost 0; bases outside the gene matches: 5. Germline assignment: CDR1 SGHRS and CDR2 YFSETQ. The CDR3 region is CASSLGTGMGSGNTIYF. The CDR3 bases are TGCGCCAGCAGCTTGGGGACAGGGATGGGCTCTGGAAACACCATATATTTT. The full variable domain, its missing parts supplied by reference TRBV5-1 and TRBJ1-3, is KAGVTQTPRYLIKTRGQQVTLSCSPISGHRSVSWYQQTPGQGLQFLFEYFSETQRNKGNFPGRFSGRQFSNSRSEMNVSTLELGDSALYLCASSLGTGMGSGNTIYFGEGSWLTVV.

This clone was found many times. CDR3: CASSIGDRVTEAFF. DNA of the CDR3: TGTGCCAGTAGTATAGGAGACAGGGTGACTGAAGCTTTCTTT. This chain joins TRBV19 and TRBJ1-1; 7 bases map to TRBD1. Germline CDR1 LNHDA, CDR2 SQIVND (reference sequence). The CDR3 has 14 residues. V shed 1 base, J shed 5 bases, and the junction held 4 bases outside the gene matches.

This clone was recorded many times. The rearrangement links TRBV6-1 to TRBJ2-7, with 8 bases matching TRBD1. CDR3 size: 15 residues. J was trimmed by 3 bases and V by 1 base; bases with no gene match: 5. The germline V gene encodes CDR1 MNHNS and CDR2 SASEGT. The CDR3 DNA follows: TGTGCCAGCAGTGAAGAAGGACAGGGTTTCTACGAGCAGTACTTC. This encodes CASSEEGQGFYEQYF.

This clone was counted ten times or more. The rearrangement uses TRBV9 and TRBJ2-7; D gene ambiguous. Germline loops: CDR1 SGDLS, CDR2 YYNGEE. CDR3 length equals 13 residues. V lost 0 bases and J 3 bases, leaving 7 bases between the germline ends. CDR3 amino acids: CASSVGPGYEQYF. The CDR3 DNA reads as TGTGCCAGCAGCGTAGGGCCGGGCTACGAGCAGTACTTC.

The rearrangement joins TRBV28 to TRBJ1-5, with D perhaps TRBD1 (6 bases). Germline lookup yields CDR1 MDHEN and CDR2 SYDVKM. This CDR3 comprises 13 residues. Trimming removed 6 bases at V and 7 bases at J, with 13 bases between. The CDR3 DNA reads TGTGCCAGCAGGTCCTGGCAGGGGCAGCCCCAGCATTTT. This translates into CASRSWQGQPQHF. The full variable domain, its missing parts supplied by reference TRBV28 and TRBJ1-5, is DVKVTQSSRYLVKRTGEKVFLECVQDMDHENMFWYRQDPGLGLRLIYFSYDVKMKEKGDIPEGYSVSREKKERFSLILESASTNQTSMYLCASRSWQGQPQHFGDGTRLSIL.

This clone was seen many times. The chain combines TRBV10-3 with TRBJ1-2, with 11 bases fitting TRBD1. Trimming cost V 6 bases and J 2 bases; bases outside gene matches: 8. Germline loops: CDR1 ENHRY, CDR2 SYGVKD. This CDR3 comprises 16 residues. The CDR3 loop is CAISVLGDRGNYGYTF. The CDR3 DNA follows: TGTGCCATCAGCGTACTAGGGGACAGGGGGAACTATGGCTACACCTTC.

This clone was detected ten times or more. The chain combines TRBV5-1 with TRBJ2-7, with D tentatively TRBD2 (6 bases). Per the germline V gene, CDR1 is SGHRS and CDR2 is YFSETQ. The V end was cut by 4 bases, the J end by 2 bases, with 16 bases between. There are 15 residues in the CDR3. CDR3 DNA: TGCGCCAGCAGCAGAACCGGGACTGGAACCTACGAGCAGTACTTC. This encodes CASSRTGTGTYEQYF.

This sequence joins TRBV25-1 and TRBJ1-1; weak D call: TRBD1 (6 bases). Trimming shortened V by 2 bases and J by 10 bases, and 20 bases separated the two germline ends. Per germline, CDR1 MGHDK and CDR2 SYGVNS. The CDR3 sequence is 15 residues long. CDR3 loop: CASSEGAGVIVRAFF. Here the CDR3 DNA reads TGTGCCAGCAGTGAAGGGGCAGGGGTTATAGTTAGAGCTTTCTTT.

This clone was seen at least ten times. This chain connects TRBV6-5 to TRBJ1-5; 10 bases are a match to TRBD1. J gave up 5 bases and V 5 bases, and 3 bases lay outside the gene matches. CDR1 and CDR2 from the germline V gene are MNHEY and SVGAGI. There are 14 residues in the CDR3. In nucleotides, the CDR3 is TGTGCCAGCAGTCGGACAGGGGGTCATCAGCCCCAGCATTTT. Translated: CASSRTGGHQPQHF.

This clone was detected many times. The gene calls are TRBV2 and TRBJ1-2; perhaps TRBD1 as D (5 bases). The V end lost 6 bases, the J end lost 8 bases, and 19 bases lay between the germline ends. The length of the CDR3 is 14 residues. Germline CDR1 reads SNHLY; CDR2 reads FYNNEI. The CDR3 region is CASRAFQGFGGYTF. CDR3 sequence (DNA): TGTGCCAGCAGGGCATTTCAGGGTTTTGGGGGCTACACCTTC.

This clone was detected ten times or more. The V call is TRBV5-1, the J call TRBJ1-6; the D is unclear. Trimming removed 2 bases from V and 8 bases from J, with 11 bases in between. The CDR3 runs 14 residues. The germline gives CDR1 SGHRS, CDR2 YFSETQ. For the CDR3, the DNA is TGCGCCAGCAGCTTCGTCGGGGTCGATTCACCCCTCCACTTT. It is translated as CASSFVGVDSPLHF. Supplemented by reference TRBV5-1 and TRBJ1-6, the full variable domain reads KAGVTQTPRYLIKTRGQQVTLSCSPISGHRSVSWYQQTPGQGLQFLFEYFSETQRNKGNFPGRFSGRQFSNSRSEMNVSTLELGDSALYLCASSFVGVDSPLHFGNGTRLTVT.

This clone was found many times. The CDR3 region has the DNA TGTGCCAGCAGCTCCAGACTAGGGAACACCGGGGAGCTGTTTTTT. Translation gives CASSSRLGNTGELFF. The chain employs TRBV5-5 and TRBJ2-2; D may be TRBD2 (6 bases). The ends were cut back, 3 bases at V and 1 base at J, with 10 bases in the middle. The V gene's germline CDR1 is SGHKS and CDR2 YYEKEE (reference sequence). The CDR3 totals 15 residues.

In this sample, this clone turned up a few times. The chain combines TRBV7-2 with TRBJ1-2, with 8 bases aligning to TRBD1. Germline values: CDR1 SGHTA, CDR2 FQGNSA. This CDR3 contains 14 residues. Germline trimming cut 1 base from V and 7 bases from J; bases unmatched to any gene: 5. The CDR3 sequence is CASSLGGQAAGYTF. The CDR3, as DNA: TGTGCCAGCAGCTTAGGGGGACAGGCGGCTGGCTACACCTTC.

This clone has at least ten counts. The germline gene is not matched at one end of the junction; a read error may be the cause. The V call is TRBV7-7, the J call TRBJ2-1; 7 positions match TRBD2. The CDR3 is made up of 15 amino acids. Germline CDR1 SSHAT, CDR2 FNYEAQ (reference sequence). The CDR3 loop is CASSLAAGALNEQFF. CDR3 sequence (DNA): TGTGCTAGCAGCTTAGCTGCGGGAGCGCTCAATGAGCAGTTCTTC.